These 6 T cell receptor beta chains came from one sample sequenced in a study of T-cell reconstitution after alpha-beta-depleted transplantation in children. Preparing the TCRbeta library involved the use of unique molecular identifiers. A single record per CDR3 protein comes from TCRdb applying MiXCR to the PCR reads. This table holds approximately 350,000 distinct CDR3 sequences, approximately 12% found once. The sequencing used PBMCs, collected from the stem cell graft. The receptors shown here come from a human donor who donated a stem cell graft to a child with Fanconi anemia.

The chain combines TRBV12-3 or TRBV12-4 with TRBJ2-7, with TRBD1 matching over 7 bases. CDR3 size: 13 residues. V lost 3 bases, J lost 5 bases, and 4 bases stayed unmatched. As DNA, the CDR3 is TGTGCCAGCAGTTTGGGGACAGCTAACGAGCAGTACTTC. This translates into CASSLGTANEQYF.

The chain is built from TRBV20-1 and TRBJ2-5, with a possible D match to TRBD2 (5 bases). Germline V gene lookup returns CDR1 DFQATT and CDR2 SNEGSKA (reference sequence). V dropped 7 bases and J dropped 5 bases, with 17 bases sitting between them. The CDR3 sequence is 13 residues long. CDR3 amino acids: CSVDSRLWETQYF. The CDR3 DNA is TGCAGTGTGGACTCGCGTCTCTGGGAGACCCAGTACTTC.

The genes are TRBV20-1 and TRBJ2-2, with D possibly matching TRBD2 (6 bases). CDR1 and CDR2 from the germline V gene are DFQATT and SNEGSKA (reference sequence). There are 15 residues in the CDR3. V was cut by 1 base and J by 3 bases, with 12 bases left in between. CDR3 coding DNA: TGCAGTGCTAGAGTGGGCCCGGGGGACACCGGGGAGCTGTTTTTT. This codes for CSARVGPGDTGELFF.

The sample holds a few counts of this clonotype. The V and J genes are TRBV30 and TRBJ1-1; no clear D. CDR1 GTSNPN and CDR2 SVGIG come from the germline V gene (reference sequence). Trimming took 2 bases from V and 1 from J, leaving 5 bases between them. This CDR3 is 12 amino acids long. The CDR3 DNA follows: TGTGCCTGGAGTTTAGGGAACACTGAAGCTTTCTTT. Amino acids: CAWSLGNTEAFF.

This clonotype showed up many times. J is TRBJ1-1 and V is TRBV7-2; D unresolved. This CDR3 has 15 amino acids. The V end was cut by 1 base, the J end by 2 bases, with 11 bases between. In germline, CDR1 is SGHTA, CDR2 FQGNSA. DNA for the CDR3: TGTGCCAGCAGCTTAGACGGAGTTAGAAACACTGAAGCTTTCTTT. Translation: CASSLDGVRNTEAFF.

The chain links TRBV5-6 to TRBJ2-5; D is possibly TRBD2 (6 bases). The CDR3 totals 15 residues. The germline CDR1 and CDR2 sequences are SGHDT and YYEEEE. The ends were cut back, 4 bases at V and 2 bases at J, with 15 bases in the middle. This chain's CDR3 is CASSPPGLTQETQYF. The CDR3 region has the DNA TGTGCCAGCAGCCCTCCGGGACTCACGCAAGAGACCCAGTACTTC. The whole variable domain, filled in from reference TRBV5-6 and TRBJ2-5, reads DAGVTQSPTHLIKTRGQQVTLRCSPKSGHDTVSWYQQALGQGPQFIFQYYEEEERQRGNFPDRFSGHQFPNYSSELNVNALLLGDSALYLCASSPPGLTQETQYFGPGTRLLVL.